This T cell receptor (beta chain) was recovered during a study of blood T cells in healthy people across ages. Per germline, CDR1 SGHRS and CDR2 YFSETQ. The CDR3 has 14 amino acids. Trimming removed 3 bases at V and 2 bases at J, with 12 bases between. The authors ran a second PCR of roughly 6 to 12 cycles using a sample-barcoded 5' primer and a J-beta primer mix. The yield of each sample was at least 2.5 million CDR3-containing paired-end reads. TCRdb re-analysed the 5' RACE reads in MiXCR, keeping a single row per CDR3 protein. The table has over 1.5 million distinct CDR3 sequences, less than 50% seen once. Only a few counts were recorded for this clonotype. Its antigen is unknown. Overall study findings and caveats: There were more naive CD4+ cells and higher diversity in long-lived donors than in aged donors. TCR beta diversity was tightly associated with the proportion of naive T cells.

The rearrangement joins TRBV5-1 to TRBJ2-7, with D possibly matching TRBD2 (5 bases). Sequencing was done on a sample of blood. The TCR originated in a woman aged 40-49 years in good health. The CDR3 DNA reads as TGCGCCAGCAGCTCGGAGGTAGGGACCTACGAGCAGTACTTC. It encodes CASSSEVGTYEQYF.